The sequence of this T cell receptor (beta chain) was determined in a study of shared clonotypes between healthy human individuals. Terminally differentiated effector memory CD45RA+ cells were left out of the naive CD8 fraction, which was CD45RO-negative and positively selected for CCR7. CDR1 is SGHVS, CDR2 FNYEAQ, per germline. V lost 1 base and J 5 bases, leaving 15 bases between the germline ends. This CDR3 has 16 residues. Over several immunoSEQ plates, each subset's genomic DNA was distributed in even portions. Only in-frame clones appear in the TCRdb table, and some are missing; sequencing was by immunoSEQ multiplex PCR. This table holds about 680,000 clones, approximately 90% found once.

The chain recombines TRBV7-6 with TRBJ2-1; D is perhaps TRBD2 (5 bases). The receptor comes from a man in his thirties or forties in good health. Sequenced sample: naive CD8+ T cells sorted from blood. The CDR3 nucleotides are TGTGCCAGCAGCTTAGGCTCCGGGAATCCAGACAATGAGCAGTTCTTC. The encoded protein is CASSLGSGNPDNEQFF.